This TCR beta chain was documented in a study of T cell repertoires in cytomegalovirus infection. Whole-study context: Peptides in the study included HLA-C-restricted and HLA-B-restricted CMV epitopes. Both CMV infection and a matching HLA type were indicated by public TCR beta signatures.

This clonotype was seen more than once but under ten times. Antigen unknown. MiXCR, run by TCRdb on the reads, gives a single entry per CDR3 protein. The sample gives some 940,000 distinct CDR3 sequences, roughly 30% of which show up once; around 15% is in the top ten. Overall study findings and caveats: Dominating the ex vivo response were HLA-C-restricted CMV-specific TCR beta clonotypes. Of the TCR beta families, the public ones yielded a cumulative frequency that identified carriers of CMV plus the relevant HLA.

The CDR3 is 13 amino acids. Germline V gene sequence: CDR1 DFQATT, CDR2 SNEGSKA (reference sequence). V was pared by 6 bases and J by 3 bases, with 5 bases of the junction left unmatched. The sample consisted of cultured CD8+ T cells from PBMCs, taken from culture after CMV antigen stimulation. The origin of this receptor is a human donor in good health (CMV status not recorded). Some clones in this sample may be carry-over from other donors' samples. The chain couples TRBV20-1 to TRBJ1-1; 9 bases agree with TRBD1. This CDR3 reads CSASTGGDTEAFF. The CDR3, as DNA: TGCAGTGCGTCGACAGGGGGAGACACTGAAGCTTTCTTT.